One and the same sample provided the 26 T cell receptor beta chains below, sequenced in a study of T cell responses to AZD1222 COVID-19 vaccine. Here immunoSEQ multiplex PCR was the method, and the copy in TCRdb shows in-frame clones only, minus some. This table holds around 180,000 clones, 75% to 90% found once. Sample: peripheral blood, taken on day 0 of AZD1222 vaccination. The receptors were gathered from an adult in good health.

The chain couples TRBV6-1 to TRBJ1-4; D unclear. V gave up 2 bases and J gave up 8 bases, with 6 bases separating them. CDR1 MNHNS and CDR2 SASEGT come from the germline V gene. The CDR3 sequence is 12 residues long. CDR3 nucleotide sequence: TGTGCCAGCAGTGAATTGGGGGAAAAACTGTTTTTT. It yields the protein CASSELGEKLFF.

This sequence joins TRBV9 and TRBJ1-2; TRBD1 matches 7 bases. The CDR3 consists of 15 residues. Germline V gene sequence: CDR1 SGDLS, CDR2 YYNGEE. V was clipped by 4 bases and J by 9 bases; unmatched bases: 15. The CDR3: CASSQGGTGSGSYTF. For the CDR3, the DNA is TGTGCCAGCAGCCAGGGGGGGACTGGTTCGGGGAGCTACACCTTC.

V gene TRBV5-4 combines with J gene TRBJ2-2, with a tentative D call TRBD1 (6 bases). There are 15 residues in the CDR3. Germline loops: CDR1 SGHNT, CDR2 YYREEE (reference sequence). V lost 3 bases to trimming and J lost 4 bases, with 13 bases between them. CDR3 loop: CASSSVQGSTGELFF. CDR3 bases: TGTGCCAGCAGCTCAGTACAGGGTTCCACCGGGGAGCTGTTTTTT.

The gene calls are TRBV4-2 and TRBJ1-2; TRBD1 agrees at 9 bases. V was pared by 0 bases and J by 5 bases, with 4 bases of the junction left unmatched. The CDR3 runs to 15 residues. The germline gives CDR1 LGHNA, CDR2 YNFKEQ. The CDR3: CASSQDRDRAYGYTF. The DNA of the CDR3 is TGTGCCAGCAGCCAAGATAGGGACAGGGCGTATGGCTACACCTTC.

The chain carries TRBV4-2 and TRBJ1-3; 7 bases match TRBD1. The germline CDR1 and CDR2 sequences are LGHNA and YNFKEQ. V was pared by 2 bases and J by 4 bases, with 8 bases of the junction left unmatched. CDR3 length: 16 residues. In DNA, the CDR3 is TGTGCCAGCAGCCAATGGAAGGGGGCGGGAGGAAACACCATATATTTT. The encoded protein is CASSQWKGAGGNTIYF.

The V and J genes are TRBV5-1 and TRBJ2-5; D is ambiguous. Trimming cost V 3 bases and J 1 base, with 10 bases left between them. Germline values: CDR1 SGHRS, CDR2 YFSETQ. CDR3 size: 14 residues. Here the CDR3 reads CASSSAGSQETQYF. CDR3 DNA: TGCGCCAGCAGCTCGGCCGGCAGCCAAGAGACCCAGTACTTC. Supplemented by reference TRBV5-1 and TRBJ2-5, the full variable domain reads KAGVTQTPRYLIKTRGQQVTLSCSPISGHRSVSWYQQTPGQGLQFLFEYFSETQRNKGNFPGRFSGRQFSNSRSEMNVSTLELGDSALYLCASSSAGSQETQYFGPGTRLLVL.

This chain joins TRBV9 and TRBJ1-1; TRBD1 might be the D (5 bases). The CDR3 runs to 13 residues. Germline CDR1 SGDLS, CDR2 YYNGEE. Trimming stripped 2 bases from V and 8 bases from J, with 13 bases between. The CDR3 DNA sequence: TGTGCCAGCAGCGTCTCAGGGAACGGAGAAGCTTTCTTT. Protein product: CASSVSGNGEAFF.

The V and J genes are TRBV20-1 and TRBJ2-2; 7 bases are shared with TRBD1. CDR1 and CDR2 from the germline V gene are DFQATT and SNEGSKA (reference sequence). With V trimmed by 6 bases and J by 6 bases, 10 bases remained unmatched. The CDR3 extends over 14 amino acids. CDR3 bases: TGCAGTGCAAGTTATTCGACAGGGCCCGGGGAGCTGTTTTTT. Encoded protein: CSASYSTGPGELFF.

CDR3 DNA sequence: TGTGCCAGCAGCGCTCCTGTGGGACTAGCGGGGGGGGAGCAGTTCTTC. Translated: CASSAPVGLAGGEQFF. This rearrangement joins TRBV9 to TRBJ2-1, with 16 bases identical to TRBD2. The CDR3 contains 16 residues. V dropped 3 bases and J dropped 10; count of bases not matched to a gene: 7. Germline-derived CDR1 and CDR2 are SGDLS and YYNGEE.

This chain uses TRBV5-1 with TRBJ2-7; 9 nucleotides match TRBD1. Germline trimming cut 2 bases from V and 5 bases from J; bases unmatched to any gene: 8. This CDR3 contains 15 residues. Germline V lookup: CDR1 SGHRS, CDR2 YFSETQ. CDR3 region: CASSFGTGSGNEQYV. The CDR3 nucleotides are TGCGCCAGCAGCTTCGGGACAGGGTCCGGCAACGAGCAGTACGTC.

CDR3 loop: CASSYIAGGVETQYF. As DNA, the CDR3 is TGTGCCAGCAGTTATATCGCCGGGGGCGTTGAGACCCAGTACTTC. This rearrangement joins TRBV27 to TRBJ2-5; either TRBD1 or TRBD2 may fit D (6 bases each). Germline V gene lookup returns CDR1 MNHEY and CDR2 SMNVEV (reference sequence). This CDR3 region has 15 residues. Trimming pared 4 bases from V and 5 bases from J, leaving 17 bases between.

CDR3 protein: CASRMGQGDGYTF. CDR3 nucleotides: TGTGCCAGCCGGATGGGGCAGGGTGATGGCTACACCTTC. The chain uses TRBV2 and TRBJ1-2; TRBD1 is a possible D gene (5 bases). The germline gives CDR1 SNHLY, CDR2 FYNNEI. Trimming stripped 8 bases from V and 6 bases from J, with 16 bases between. The length of the CDR3 is 13 residues.

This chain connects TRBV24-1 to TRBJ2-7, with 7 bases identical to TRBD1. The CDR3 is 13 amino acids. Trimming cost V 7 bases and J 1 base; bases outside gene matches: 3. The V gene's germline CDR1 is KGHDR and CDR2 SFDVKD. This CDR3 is CATSRTGSYEQYF. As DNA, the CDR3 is TGTGCCACCAGCCGGACAGGATCCTACGAGCAGTACTTC.

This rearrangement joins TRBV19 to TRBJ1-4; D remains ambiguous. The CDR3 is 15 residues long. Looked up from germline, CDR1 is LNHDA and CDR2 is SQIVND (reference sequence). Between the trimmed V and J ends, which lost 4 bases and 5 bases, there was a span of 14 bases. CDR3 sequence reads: CASSSRAAANEKLFF. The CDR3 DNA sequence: TGTGCCAGTAGTAGTCGGGCAGCGGCGAATGAAAAACTGTTTTTT.

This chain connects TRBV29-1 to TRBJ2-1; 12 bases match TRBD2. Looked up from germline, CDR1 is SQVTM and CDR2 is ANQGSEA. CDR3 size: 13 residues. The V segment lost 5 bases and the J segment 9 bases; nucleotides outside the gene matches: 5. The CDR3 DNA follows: TGCAGCGTTCTAGCGGGGGGGCTTGGTGAGCAGTTCTTC. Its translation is CSVLAGGLGEQFF.

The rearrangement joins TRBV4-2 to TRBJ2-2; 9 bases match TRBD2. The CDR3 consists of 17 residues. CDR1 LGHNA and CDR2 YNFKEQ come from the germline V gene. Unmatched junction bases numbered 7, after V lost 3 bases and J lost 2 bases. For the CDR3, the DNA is TGTGCCAGCAGCCAGCTCAGCGGGGGGTCTAACACCGGGGAGCTGTTTTTT. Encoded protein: CASSQLSGGSNTGELFF.

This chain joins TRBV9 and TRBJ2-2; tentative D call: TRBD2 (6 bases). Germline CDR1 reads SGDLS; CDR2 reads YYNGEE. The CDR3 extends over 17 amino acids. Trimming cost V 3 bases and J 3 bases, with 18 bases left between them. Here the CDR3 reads CASSAPGLLSDTGELFF. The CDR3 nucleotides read TGTGCCAGCAGCGCCCCGGGACTTCTCTCGGACACCGGGGAGCTGTTTTTT.

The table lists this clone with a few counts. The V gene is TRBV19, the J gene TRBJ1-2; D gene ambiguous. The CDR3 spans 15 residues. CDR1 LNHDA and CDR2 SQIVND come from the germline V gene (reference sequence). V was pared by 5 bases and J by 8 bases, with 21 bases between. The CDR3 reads CASSLSPGRDRGYTF. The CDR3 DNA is TGTGCCAGTAGTCTAAGCCCGGGCCGAGATAGGGGCTACACCTTC.

CDR3 sequence: CASSFRTDQPQHF. CDR3 in DNA: TGTGCCAGCAGTTTTAGGACAGATCAGCCCCAGCATTTT. V is TRBV27 and J is TRBJ1-5; tentatively, D is TRBD1 (6 bases). This CDR3 contains 13 residues. The germline V and J ends were trimmed by 3 bases and 5 bases, with 8 bases remaining between them. CDR1 MNHEY and CDR2 SMNVEV come from the germline V gene (reference sequence).

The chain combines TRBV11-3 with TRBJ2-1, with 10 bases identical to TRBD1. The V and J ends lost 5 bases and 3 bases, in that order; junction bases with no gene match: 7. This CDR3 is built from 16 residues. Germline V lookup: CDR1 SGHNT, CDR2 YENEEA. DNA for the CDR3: TGTGCCAGCAGCCCCCGATGGGACAGGGGCTACAATGAGCAGTTCTTC. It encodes CASSPRWDRGYNEQFF.

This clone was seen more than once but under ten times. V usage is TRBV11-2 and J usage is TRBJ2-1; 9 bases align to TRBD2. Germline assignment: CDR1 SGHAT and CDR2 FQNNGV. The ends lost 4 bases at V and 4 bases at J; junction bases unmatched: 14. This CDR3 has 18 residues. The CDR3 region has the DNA TGTGCCAGCAGCTCTAGAGTGGAAGCGGGGGGCGGTTACAATGAGCAGTTCTTC. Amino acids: CASSSRVEAGGGYNEQFF.

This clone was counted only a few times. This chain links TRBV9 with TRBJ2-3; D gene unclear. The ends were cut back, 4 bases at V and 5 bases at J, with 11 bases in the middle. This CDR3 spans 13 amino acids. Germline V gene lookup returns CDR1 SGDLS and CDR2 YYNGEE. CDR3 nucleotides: TGTGCCAGCAGCCCAAGGGTGGAAGATACGCAGTATTTT. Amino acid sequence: CASSPRVEDTQYF.

The CDR3 DNA follows: TGTGCCAGCAGGGTCACAGGGGTCGGGTCTGGCTACACCTTC. Translated: CASRVTGVGSGYTF. The gene calls are TRBV25-1 and TRBJ1-2; the match to TRBD1 covers 7 bases. Germline assignment: CDR1 MGHDK and CDR2 SYGVNS. The V segment lost 6 bases and the J segment 7 bases; nucleotides outside the gene matches: 11. There are 14 residues in the CDR3.

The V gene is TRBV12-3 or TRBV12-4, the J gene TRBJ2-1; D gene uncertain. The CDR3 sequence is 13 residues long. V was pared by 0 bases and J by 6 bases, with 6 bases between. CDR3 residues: CASSLAGFNEQFF. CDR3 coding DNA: TGTGCCAGCAGTTTAGCTGGCTTCAATGAGCAGTTCTTC.

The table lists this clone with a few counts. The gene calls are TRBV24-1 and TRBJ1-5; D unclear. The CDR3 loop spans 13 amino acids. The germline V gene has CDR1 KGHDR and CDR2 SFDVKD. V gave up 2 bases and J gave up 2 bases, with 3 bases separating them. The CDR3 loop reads CATSDYGNQPQHF. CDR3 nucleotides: TGTGCCACCAGTGATTACGGCAATCAGCCCCAGCATTTT.

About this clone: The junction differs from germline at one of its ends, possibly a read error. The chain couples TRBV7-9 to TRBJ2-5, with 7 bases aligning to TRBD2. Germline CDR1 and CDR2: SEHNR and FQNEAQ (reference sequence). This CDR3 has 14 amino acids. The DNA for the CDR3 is TGTGCCAGCAGCTTAGCGAGTGCGGGGGAGACCCGGTACTTC. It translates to CASSLASAGETRYF.